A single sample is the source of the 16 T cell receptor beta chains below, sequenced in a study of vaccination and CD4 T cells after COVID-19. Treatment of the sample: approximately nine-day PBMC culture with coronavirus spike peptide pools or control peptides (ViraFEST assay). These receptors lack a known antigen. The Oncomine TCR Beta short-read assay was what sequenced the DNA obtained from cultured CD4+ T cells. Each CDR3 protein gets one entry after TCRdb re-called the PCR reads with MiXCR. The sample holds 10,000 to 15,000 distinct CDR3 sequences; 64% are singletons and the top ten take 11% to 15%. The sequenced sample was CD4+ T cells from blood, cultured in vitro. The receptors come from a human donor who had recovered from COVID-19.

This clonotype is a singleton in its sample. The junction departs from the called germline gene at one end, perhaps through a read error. The CDR3 loop is CSAERTGGGTEYF. The CDR3 DNA follows: TGCAGTGCCGAGCGGACAGGTGGGGGGACCGAGTACTTC. The rearrangement joins TRBV20-1 to TRBJ2-5, with a tentative D call TRBD1 (7 bases). The CDR3 length is 13 residues. The V gene's germline CDR1 is DFQATT and CDR2 SNEGSKA (reference sequence).

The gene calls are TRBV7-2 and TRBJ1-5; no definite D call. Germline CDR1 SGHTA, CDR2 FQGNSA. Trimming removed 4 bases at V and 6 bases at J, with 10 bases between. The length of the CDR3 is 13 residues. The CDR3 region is CASSYGGSQPQHF. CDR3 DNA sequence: TGTGCCAGCAGCTATGGTGGAAGTCAGCCCCAGCATTTT.

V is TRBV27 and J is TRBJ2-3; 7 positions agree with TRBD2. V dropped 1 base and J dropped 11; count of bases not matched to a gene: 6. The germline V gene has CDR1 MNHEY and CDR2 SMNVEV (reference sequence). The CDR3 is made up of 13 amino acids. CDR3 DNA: TGTGCCAGCAGTTTATATACTAGCGAGAGGCAGTATTTT. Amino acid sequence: CASSLYTSERQYF.

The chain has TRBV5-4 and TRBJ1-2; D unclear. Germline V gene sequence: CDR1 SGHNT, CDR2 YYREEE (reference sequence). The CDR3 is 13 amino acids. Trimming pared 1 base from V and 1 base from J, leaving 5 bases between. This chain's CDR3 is CASSLWGNYGYTF. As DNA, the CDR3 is TGTGCCAGCAGCTTGTGGGGTAACTATGGCTACACCTTC. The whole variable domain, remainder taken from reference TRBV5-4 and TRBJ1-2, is ETGVTQSPTHLIKTRGQQVTLRCSSQSGHNTVSWYQQALGQGPQFIFQYYREEENGRGNFPPRFSGLQFPNYSSELNVNALELDDSALYLCASSLWGNYGYTFGSGTRLTVV.

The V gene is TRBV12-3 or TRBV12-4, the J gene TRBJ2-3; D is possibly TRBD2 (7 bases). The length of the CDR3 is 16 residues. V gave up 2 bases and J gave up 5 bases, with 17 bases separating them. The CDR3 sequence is CASSLRGRGVGDTQYF. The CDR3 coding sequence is TGTGCCAGCAGTTTAAGGGGGAGGGGGGTCGGAGATACGCAGTATTTT.

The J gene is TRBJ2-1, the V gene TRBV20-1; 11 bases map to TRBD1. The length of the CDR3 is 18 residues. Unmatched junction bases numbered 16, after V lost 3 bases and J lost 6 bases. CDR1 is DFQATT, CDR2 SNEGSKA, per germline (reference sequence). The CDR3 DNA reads TGCAGTGCTAGGGGGGGACAGGGGGTTCCGGGACGGGTCAATGAGCAGTTCTTC. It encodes CSARGGQGVPGRVNEQFF.

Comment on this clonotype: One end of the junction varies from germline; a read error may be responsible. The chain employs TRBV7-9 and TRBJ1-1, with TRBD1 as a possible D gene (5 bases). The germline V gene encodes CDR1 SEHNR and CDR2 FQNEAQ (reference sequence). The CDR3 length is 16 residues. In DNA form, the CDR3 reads TGTGCCAGCAGATTAGTAGCGGGGGGTGGGGACACTGAAGCTTTCTTT. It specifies CASRLVAGGGDTEAFF.

The CDR3, as DNA: TGTGCCAGCAGCTCCGGACAGCCCTACAGCCCTGTAGCTTTCTTT. Translation: CASSSGQPYSPVAFF. The genes are TRBV7-9 and TRBJ1-1; tentatively, D is TRBD1 (6 bases). Trimming shortened V by 4 bases and J by 10 bases, and 22 bases separated the two germline ends. The length of the CDR3 is 15 residues. Germline values: CDR1 SEHNR, CDR2 FQNEAQ (reference sequence). The whole variable domain, filled in from reference TRBV7-9 and TRBJ1-1, reads DTGVSQNPRHKITKRGQNVTFRCDPISEHNRLYWYRQTLGQGPEFLTYFQNEAQLEKSRLLSDRFSAERPKGSFSTLEIQRTEQGDSAMYLCASSSGQPYSPVAFFGQGTRLTVV.

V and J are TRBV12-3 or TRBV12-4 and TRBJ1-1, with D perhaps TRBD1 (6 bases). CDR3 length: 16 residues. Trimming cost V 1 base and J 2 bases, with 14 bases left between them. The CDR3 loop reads CASSLGVGAFNTEAFF. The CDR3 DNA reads TGTGCCAGCAGTTTAGGAGTGGGGGCCTTTAACACTGAAGCTTTCTTT.

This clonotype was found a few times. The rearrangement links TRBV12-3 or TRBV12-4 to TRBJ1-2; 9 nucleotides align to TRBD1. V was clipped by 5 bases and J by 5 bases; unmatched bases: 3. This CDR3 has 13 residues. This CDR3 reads CASSLGQGYGYTF. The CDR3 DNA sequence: TGTGCCAGCAGTCTCGGACAGGGGTATGGCTACACCTTC.

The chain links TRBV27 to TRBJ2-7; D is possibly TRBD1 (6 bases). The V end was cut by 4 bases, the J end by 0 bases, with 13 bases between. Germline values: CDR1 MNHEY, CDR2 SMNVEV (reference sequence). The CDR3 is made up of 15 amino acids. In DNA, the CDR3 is TGTGCCAGCAGTTACCACAGGGCGAGCTCCTACGAGCAGTACTTC. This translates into CASSYHRASSYEQYF.

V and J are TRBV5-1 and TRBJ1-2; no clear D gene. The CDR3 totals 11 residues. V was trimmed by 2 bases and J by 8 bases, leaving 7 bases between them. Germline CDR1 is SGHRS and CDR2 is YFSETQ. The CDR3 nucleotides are TGCGCCAGCAGCTTCAATGGGGGCTACACCTTC. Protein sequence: CASSFNGGYTF. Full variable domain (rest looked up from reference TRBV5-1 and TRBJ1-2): KAGVTQTPRYLIKTRGQQVTLSCSPISGHRSVSWYQQTPGQGLQFLFEYFSETQRNKGNFPGRFSGRQFSNSRSEMNVSTLELGDSALYLCASSFNGGYTFGSGTRLTVV.

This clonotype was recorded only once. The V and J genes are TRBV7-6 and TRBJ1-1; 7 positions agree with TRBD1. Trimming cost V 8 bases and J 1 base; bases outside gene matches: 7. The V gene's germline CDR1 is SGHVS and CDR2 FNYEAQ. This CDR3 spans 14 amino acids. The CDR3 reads CASRQGTANTEAFF. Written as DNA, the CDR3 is TGTGCCAGCCGGCAGGGGACAGCGAACACTGAAGCTTTCTTT. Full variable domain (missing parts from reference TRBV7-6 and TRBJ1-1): GAGVSQSPRYKVTKRGQDVALRCDPISGHVSLYWYRQALGQGPEFLTYFNYEAQQDKSGLPNDRFSAERPEGSISTLTIQRTEQRDSAMYRCASRQGTANTEAFFGQGTRLTVV.

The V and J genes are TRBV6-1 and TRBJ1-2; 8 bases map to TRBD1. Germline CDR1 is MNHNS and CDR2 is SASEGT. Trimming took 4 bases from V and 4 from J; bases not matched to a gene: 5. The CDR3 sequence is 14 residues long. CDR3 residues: CASSVAGGSYGYTF. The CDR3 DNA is TGTGCCAGCAGTGTCGCAGGGGGCAGCTATGGCTACACCTTC.

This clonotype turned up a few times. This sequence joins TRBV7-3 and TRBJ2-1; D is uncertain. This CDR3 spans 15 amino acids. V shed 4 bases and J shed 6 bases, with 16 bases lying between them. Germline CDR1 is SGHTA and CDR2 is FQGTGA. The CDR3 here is CASSSTRDPGNEQFF. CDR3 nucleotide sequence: TGTGCCAGCAGCTCGACTCGCGATCCGGGCAATGAGCAGTTCTTC.

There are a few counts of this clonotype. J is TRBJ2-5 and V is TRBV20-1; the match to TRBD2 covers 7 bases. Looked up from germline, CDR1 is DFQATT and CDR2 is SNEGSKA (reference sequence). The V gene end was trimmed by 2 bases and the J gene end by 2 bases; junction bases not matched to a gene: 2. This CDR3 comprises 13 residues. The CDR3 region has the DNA TGCAGTGCTAGACGGGGGGTACAAGAGACCCAGTACTTC. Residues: CSARRGVQETQYF.